The T cell receptor beta chain described here comes from a study of CD8 T cells in Susac syndrome. TCR beta sequencing covered blood CD8+ and CD4+ T cells. Matching for age and sex applied to the controls, who were healthy donors. TEMRA cells were FACS-enriched, with CD8+ and CD4+ T cells isolated negatively. The CDR3 runs 15 residues. Germline CDR1 reads KGHDR; CDR2 reads SFDVKD. V dropped 6 bases and J dropped 1; count of bases not matched to a gene: 2. The RNA, roughly 0.45 to 1 ug, was put through reverse transcription using random hexamers. Across 54 Vbeta and 13 Jbeta, immunoSEQ multiplex PCR amplified TCR beta CDR3. MiXCR, applied by TCRdb to the immunoSEQ multiplex PCR reads, yields one record per CDR3 protein. The sample lists roughly 180,000 distinct CDR3 sequences, about 95% seen once, with approximately 0.1% in the top ten.

The sequence was obtained from a human donor in good health. The material sequenced was CD4+ T cells from PBMCs. The V gene is TRBV24-1, the J gene TRBJ2-7; 13 bases match TRBD2. The CDR3 DNA reads TGTGCCACCAGTACGGGACTAGCGGGATCCTACGAGCAGTACTTC. This translates into CATSTGLAGSYEQYF.